These 20 T cell receptor beta chains came from one sample sequenced in a study of regulatory dendritic cells for organ transplantation. Profiled with immunoSEQ multiplex PCR; TCRdb holds only in-frame clones, not every one. The table shows 25,000 to 35,000 clones, with roughly four fifths occurring only once. Material: naive CD4+ T cells from blood. The subset is: CD45RA+ naive T cells. The receptors come from a human donor in good health.

This clone has only a few counts. The chain is built from TRBV2 and TRBJ1-2; D remains ambiguous. The length of the CDR3 is 12 residues. V lost 3 bases and J 6 bases, leaving 8 bases between the germline ends. Germline values: CDR1 SNHLY, CDR2 FYNNEI. This chain's CDR3 is CASSDRGDGYTF. CDR3 DNA sequence: TGTGCCAGCAGTGACAGAGGAGATGGCTACACCTTC. Full variable domain (missing parts from reference TRBV2 and TRBJ1-2): EPEVTQTPSHQVTQMGQEVILRCVPISNHLYFYWYRQILGQKVEFLVSFYNNEISEKSEIFDDQFSVERPDGSNFTLKIRSTKLEDSAMYFCASSDRGDGYTFGSGTRLTVV.

The chain recombines TRBV6-1 with TRBJ2-7, with TRBD1 as a possible D gene (5 bases). V lost 1 base and J 3 bases, leaving 7 bases between the germline ends. Germline CDR1 MNHNS, CDR2 SASEGT. The CDR3 contains 13 residues. CDR3 region: CASSEVTGYEQYF. CDR3 bases: TGTGCCAGCAGTGAAGTAACAGGCTACGAGCAGTACTTC.

This clone was counted once. This rearrangement joins TRBV2 to TRBJ2-7; weak D call: TRBD2 (7 bases). The CDR3 runs 13 residues. V lost 5 bases, J lost 6 bases, and 14 bases lay in between. CDR1 is SNHLY, CDR2 FYNNEI, per germline. This CDR3 reads CASSWGGATEQYF. CDR3 in DNA: TGTGCCAGCAGTTGGGGGGGGGCTACCGAGCAGTACTTC.

This rearrangement joins TRBV19 to TRBJ2-5; D might be TRBD1 (6 bases). V gave up 8 bases and J gave up 0 bases, with 22 bases separating them. This CDR3 comprises 17 residues. Per germline, CDR1 LNHDA and CDR2 SQIVND (reference sequence). CDR3 coding DNA: TGTGCCAGTGGGCGTAGGCGGCCAGGGGCCTACCAAGAGACCCAGTACTTC. Translation: CASGRRRPGAYQETQYF.

The chain has TRBV7-2 and TRBJ1-1, with TRBD1 matching 9 bases. The germline gives CDR1 SGHTA, CDR2 FQGNSA. The CDR3 is 16 residues long. The trim removed 5 bases at V and 0 bases at J, leaving 7 bases unmatched. Written as DNA, the CDR3 is TGTGCCAGCAGCCCTCAACAGGGGGCCATGAACACTGAAGCTTTCTTT. Translating it yields CASSPQQGAMNTEAFF.

The V gene is TRBV4-1, the J gene TRBJ1-5; 10 nucleotides align to TRBD1. J was trimmed by 11 bases and V by 3 bases; bases with no gene match: 10. Germline assignment: CDR1 MGHRA and CDR2 YSYEKL. The CDR3 is 15 residues long. The CDR3 nucleotides read TGCGCCAGCAGCCAGGCGGGACAGGGGCGGCTTTCCCAGCATTTT. This codes for CASSQAGQGRLSQHF.

CDR3 sequence: CASSFDSNYGYTF. For the CDR3, the DNA is TGTGCCAGCAGCTTCGACTCTAACTATGGCTACACCTTC. J is TRBJ1-2 and V is TRBV7-9; no reliable D call. CDR1 and CDR2 (germline): SEHNR, FQNEAQ (reference sequence). This CDR3 contains 13 residues. V lost 3 bases to trimming and J lost 0 bases, with 5 bases between them.

The chain joins TRBV2 to TRBJ2-5, with 10 bases that match TRBD2. The CDR3 covers 15 residues. Trimming at V came to 5 bases and at J to 2 bases, leaving 5 bases not matched to a gene. The germline V gene encodes CDR1 SNHLY and CDR2 FYNNEI. CDR3 coding DNA: TGTGCCAGCAGTCTACTAGCGGGGACTCAAGAGACCCAGTACTTC. This encodes CASSLLAGTQETQYF.

In this sample, this clone turned up once. The chain uses TRBV11-3 and TRBJ1-4; 9 bases are a match to TRBD1. Germline-derived CDR1 and CDR2 are SGHNT and YENEEA. With V trimmed by 5 bases and J by 2 bases, 3 bases remained unmatched. CDR3 size: 15 residues. The CDR3 loop is CASSVGTGTNEKLFF. The CDR3 coding sequence is TGTGCCAGCAGCGTTGGGACAGGGACTAATGAAAAACTGTTTTTT.

The table lists this clone with a few counts. The V and J genes are TRBV21-1 and TRBJ1-1; the D call in the table, TRBD1, was not verified against the DNA. TRBV21-1 counts as a pseudogene. This CDR3 spans 13 amino acids. This chain's CDR3 is CASSKTGCGEAFF. The CDR3 DNA reads as TGTGCCAGCAGCAAGACAGGGTGCGGTGAAGCTTTCTTT.

The chain couples TRBV27 to TRBJ2-1; D may be TRBD1 (6 bases). This CDR3 has 14 amino acids. From germline, CDR1 is MNHEY and CDR2 SMNVEV (reference sequence). V shed 2 bases and J shed 6 bases, with 11 bases lying between them. For the CDR3, the DNA is TGTGCCAGCAGTTTAAGGGGCAGGGGCAATGAGCAGTTCTTC. It specifies CASSLRGRGNEQFF.

The V and J genes are TRBV6-5 and TRBJ2-1; D not resolved. Germline CDR1 and CDR2: MNHEY and SVGAGI. This CDR3 is 11 amino acids long. The ends were cut back, 6 bases at V and 5 bases at J, with 5 bases in the middle. Here the CDR3 DNA reads TGTGCCAGCAGGAGCGACAATGAGCAGTTCTTC. Its translation: CASRSDNEQFF.

The V call is TRBV5-1, the J call TRBJ1-1, with 9 nucleotides matching TRBD1. Per germline, CDR1 SGHRS and CDR2 YFSETQ. V trimming: 4 bases; J trimming: 0 bases; junction bases outside the gene matches: 7. CDR3 size: 16 residues. The CDR3 here is CASSPGQGRMNTEAFF. CDR3 in DNA: TGCGCCAGCAGCCCCGGACAGGGGCGGATGAACACTGAAGCTTTCTTT.

The V gene is TRBV19, the J gene TRBJ2-3, with 10 bases lining up with TRBD2. Looked up from germline, CDR1 is LNHDA and CDR2 is SQIVND (reference sequence). V was clipped by 2 bases and J by 1 base; unmatched bases: 0. The CDR3 contains 15 residues. CDR3 coding DNA: TGTGCCAGTAGTATACTAGCGGGGGGCACAGATACGCAGTATTTT. Its translation: CASSILAGGTDTQYF.

This sequence joins TRBV4-1 and TRBJ2-1, with a tentative D call TRBD1 (5 bases). The germline gives CDR1 MGHRA, CDR2 YSYEKL. Trimming removed 1 base at V and 2 bases at J, with 15 bases between. The CDR3 sequence is 17 residues long. As DNA, the CDR3 is TGCGCCAGCAGCCAAGTTTGGGGTCAGGGCCCCTACAATGAGCAGTTCTTC. Encoded protein: CASSQVWGQGPYNEQFF.

The chain carries TRBV6-5 and TRBJ1-6; 8 bases line up with TRBD1. Germline values: CDR1 MNHEY, CDR2 SVGAGI. Trimming took 8 bases from V and 7 from J; bases not matched to a gene: 10. This CDR3 has 15 residues. The CDR3: CASQGATRGNSPLHF. The CDR3 nucleotides read TGTGCCAGCCAGGGGGCCACCCGGGGCAATTCACCCCTCCACTTT.

To note about this clone: The sample contains more than one DNA sequence encoding this CDR3. This chain uses TRBV27 with TRBJ2-5; TRBD2 matches at 10 bases. V shed 5 bases and J 5 bases; nucleotides not matched to a gene: 14. The CDR3 contains 17 residues. The germline gives CDR1 MNHEY, CDR2 SMNVEV (reference sequence). DNA for the CDR3: TGTGCCAGCAGTCTCCGGTTAGCGGGGGGCCGGGGGGAGACCCAGTACTTC. This encodes CASSLRLAGGRGETQYF.

The V gene is TRBV18, the J gene TRBJ2-5; 8 nucleotides align to TRBD1. This CDR3 has 15 amino acids. The trim removed 3 bases at V and 5 bases at J, leaving 8 bases unmatched. Germline lookup yields CDR1 KGHSH and CDR2 LQKENI. The CDR3 loop reads CASSPIGQGQETQYF. In DNA form, the CDR3 reads TGTGCCAGCTCACCGATCGGACAGGGTCAGGAGACCCAGTACTTC. The complete variable domain, with remaining parts taken from reference TRBV18 and TRBJ2-5, reads NAGVMQNPRHLVRRRGQEARLRCSPMKGHSHVYWYRQLPEEGLKFMVYLQKENIIDESGMPKERFSAEFPKEGPSILRIQQVVRGDSAAYFCASSPIGQGQETQYFGPGTRLLVL.

V gene TRBV18 combines with J gene TRBJ2-7; weak D call: TRBD2 (6 bases). This CDR3 comprises 14 residues. The germline V and J ends were trimmed by 5 bases and 5 bases, with 16 bases remaining between them. CDR1 is KGHSH, CDR2 LQKENI, per germline. This chain's CDR3 is CASSSPGVRDEQYF. CDR3 bases: TGTGCCAGCTCATCGCCGGGGGTTAGGGACGAGCAGTACTTC. Together with reference TRBV18 and TRBJ2-7, the CDR3 gives the full variable domain: NAGVMQNPRHLVRRRGQEARLRCSPMKGHSHVYWYRQLPEEGLKFMVYLQKENIIDESGMPKERFSAEFPKEGPSILRIQQVVRGDSAAYFCASSSPGVRDEQYFGPGTRLTVT.

The J gene is TRBJ2-5, the V gene TRBV15, with 13 bases that match TRBD2. V dropped 4 bases and J dropped 5; count of bases not matched to a gene: 4. CDR1 and CDR2 (germline): LNHNV, YYDKDF (reference sequence). There are 15 residues in the CDR3. The CDR3 sequence: CATSNGLAGVETQYF. In DNA form, the CDR3 reads TGTGCCACCAGCAACGGACTAGCGGGGGTTGAGACCCAGTACTTC.